What follows is one TCR beta chain and its context. Its antigen is still unknown. Mismatch repair deficiency was confirmed in all patients, by PCR or immunohistochemistry. TCRs were sequenced from three patients responding to pembrolizumab. The entry originates in a study of PD-1 blockade in mismatch repair-deficient tumors. Across the whole study: Patients had approximately 12 mismatch repair-deficient cancer types, all previously treated and progressing. Findings and limits, study-wide: After pembrolizumab, tumor-resident clones rose rapidly, then generally contracted before radiologic responses.

In germline, CDR1 is GTSNPN, CDR2 SVGIG (reference sequence). There are 15 residues in the CDR3. Profiled with immunoSEQ multiplex PCR; TCRdb holds only in-frame clones, not every one. The sample yields about 68,000 clones, around 73% seen once. This sequence was found in an adult with mismatch repair-deficient cancer. This rearrangement joins TRBV30 to TRBJ2-5, with 11 bases lining up with TRBD2. TRBJ2-7 explains the end of the DNA better; the J call may be wrong. The sequences come from peripheral blood, collected 2 weeks after starting pembrolizumab. In DNA form, the CDR3 reads TGTGCCTGGAGTAGAGGGGGACTAGCGGCCTACGAGCAGTACTTC. Translation gives CAWSRGGLAAYEQYF.